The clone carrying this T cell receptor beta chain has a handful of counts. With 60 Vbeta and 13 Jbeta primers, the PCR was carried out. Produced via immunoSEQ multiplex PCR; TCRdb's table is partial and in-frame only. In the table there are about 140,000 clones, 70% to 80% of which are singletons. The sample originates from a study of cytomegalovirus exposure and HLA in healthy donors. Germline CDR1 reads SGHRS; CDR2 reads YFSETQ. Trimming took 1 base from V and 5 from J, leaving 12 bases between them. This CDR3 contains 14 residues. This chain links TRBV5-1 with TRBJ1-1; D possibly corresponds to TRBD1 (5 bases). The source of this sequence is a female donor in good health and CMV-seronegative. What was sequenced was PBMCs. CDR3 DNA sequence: TGCGCCAGCAGCTTGCAGGGATTGGGGACTGAAGCTTTCTTT. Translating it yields CASSLQGLGTEAFF.